The 29 T cell receptor beta chains below come from one sample, sequenced in a study of blood T cell repertoires in COVID-19. Produced via immunoSEQ multiplex PCR; TCRdb's table is partial and in-frame only. The sample lists 250,000 to 300,000 clones; over 75% were seen once. The sequencing sample was made of peripheral blood. The receptors originated from a woman aged 55 to 70 with acute or convalescent COVID-19.

The J gene is TRBJ1-5, the V gene TRBV6-6; TRBD1 matches at 7 bases. From germline, CDR1 is MNHNY and CDR2 SVGAGI (reference sequence). The J segment lost 2 bases and the V segment lost 8 bases, leaving 9 bases of the junction unmatched. The CDR3 spans 15 residues. CDR3 protein: CASRIQGFGNQPQHF. CDR3 in DNA: TGTGCCAGCCGCATACAGGGGTTTGGCAATCAGCCCCAGCATTTT.

This clone was observed a single time. The chain employs TRBV7-2 and TRBJ1-2, with D hard to call. Trimming removed 6 bases at V and 7 bases at J, with 12 bases between. The germline V gene encodes CDR1 SGHTA and CDR2 FQGNSA. This CDR3 comprises 12 residues. The CDR3 sequence: CASRLMGSGYTF. CDR3 bases: TGTGCCAGCAGGCTTATGGGGAGTGGCTACACCTTC.

The CDR3, as DNA: TGCAGCGTGAGTGACAGGGCTGGAAACACCATATATTTT. Its translation is CSVSDRAGNTIYF. The chain employs TRBV29-1 and TRBJ1-3; 7 positions agree with TRBD1. Trimming at V came to 6 bases and at J to 2 bases, leaving 4 bases not matched to a gene. The CDR3 length is 13 residues. CDR1 SQVTM and CDR2 ANQGSEA come from the germline V gene.

The chain joins TRBV4-3 to TRBJ2-1; D is unclear. The CDR3 contains 12 residues. The V and J ends lost 0 bases and 10 bases respectively, with 7 bases between them. Germline CDR1 is LGHNA and CDR2 is YSLEER. CDR3 nucleotide sequence: TGCGCCAGCAGCCAAGACCGGCGGGAGCAGTTCTTC. Protein: CASSQDRREQFF.

The chain has TRBV28 and TRBJ2-3, with 7 bases fitting TRBD2. V was pared by 7 bases and J by 5 bases, with 3 bases of the junction left unmatched. The CDR3 has 12 amino acids. Per germline, CDR1 MDHEN and CDR2 SYDVKM. In nucleotides, the CDR3 is TGTGCCAGCAAAGCGGGAAGAGATACGCAGTATTTT. It codes for CASKAGRDTQYF.

This clone was detected only a few times. The CDR3 region is CASSLGIGGTEAFF. CDR3 nucleotides: TGTGCCAGCAGCCTAGGGATAGGCGGGACTGAAGCTTTCTTT. The chain has TRBV5-4 and TRBJ1-1; D call uncertain. Trimming removed 4 bases from V and 5 bases from J, with 15 bases in between. The length of the CDR3 is 14 residues. Germline V CDR1 and CDR2: SGHNT, YYREEE (reference sequence).

The chain links TRBV6-4 to TRBJ2-3; D not certain. V was shortened by 4 bases and J by 1 base, with 6 bases between the two germline ends. This CDR3 contains 13 residues. Germline values: CDR1 MRHNA, CDR2 SNTAGT. Here the CDR3 DNA reads TGTGCCAGCAGTGTGGCAGGCACAGATACGCAGTATTTT. Translating it yields CASSVAGTDTQYF.

The CDR3 protein is CASSSPGQGYGYTF. Written as DNA, the CDR3 is TGTGCCAGCAGTTCCCCGGGACAGGGATATGGCTACACCTTC. The chain joins TRBV28 to TRBJ1-2; 9 bases map to TRBD1. Germline V gives CDR1 MDHEN, CDR2 SYDVKM. CDR3 length: 14 amino acids. V trimming: 4 bases; J trimming: 5 bases; junction bases outside the gene matches: 5.

The sample holds a few counts of this clone. The chain carries TRBV9 and TRBJ1-4; no clear D. CDR3 length: 13 amino acids. V was shortened by 0 bases and J by 4 bases, with 4 bases between the two germline ends. In germline, CDR1 is SGDLS, CDR2 YYNGEE. The CDR3 is CASSVDYNEKLFF. DNA of the CDR3: TGTGCCAGCAGCGTAGATTATAATGAAAAACTGTTTTTT.

The chain is built from TRBV29-1 and TRBJ1-2; TRBD1 is a possible D gene (6 bases). The CDR3 runs to 12 residues. With 4 bases removed from V and 6 bases from J, the gap between germline ends came to 12 bases. Germline lookup yields CDR1 SQVTM and CDR2 ANQGSEA. The CDR3 here is CSVGGRLDGYTF. The CDR3 DNA reads as TGCAGCGTTGGGGGGCGATTGGATGGCTACACCTTC.

The chain carries TRBV3-1 (or the pseudogene TRBV3-2) and TRBJ2-3; D is uncertain. Germline V gene sequence: CDR1 LGHDT, CDR2 YNNKEL (reference sequence). The CDR3 has 12 amino acids. The germline V and J ends were trimmed by 5 bases and 5 bases, with 8 bases remaining between them. CDR3 DNA sequence: TGTGCCAGCAGCGCTATTCGAGATACGCAGTATTTT. This encodes CASSAIRDTQYF.

The chain couples TRBV3-1 (or the pseudogene TRBV3-2) to TRBJ1-1; TRBD1 might be the D (5 bases). The CDR3 extends over 14 amino acids. Germline values: CDR1 LGHDT, CDR2 YNNKEL (reference sequence). Trimming took 1 base from V and 3 from J, leaving 9 bases between them. The CDR3 DNA is TGTGCCAGCAGCCAAGTCCGGGGGGACACTGAAGCTTTCTTT. Its translation: CASSQVRGDTEAFF.

The chain has TRBV5-4 and TRBJ2-2; D is perhaps TRBD2 (6 bases). This CDR3 has 16 amino acids. V was pared by 3 bases and J by 5 bases, with 17 bases between. Germline V gives CDR1 SGHNT, CDR2 YYREEE (reference sequence). The CDR3: CASSSGGRAGTGELFF. As DNA, the CDR3 is TGTGCCAGCAGCTCCGGAGGGCGGGCAGGGACCGGGGAGCTGTTTTTT.

The chain combines TRBV7-2 with TRBJ1-1; unclear D gene. The V end was cut by 1 base, the J end by 5 bases, with 11 bases between. The CDR3 spans 14 residues. In germline, CDR1 is SGHTA, CDR2 FQGNSA. The CDR3 sequence: CASSLGGIGTEAFF. The CDR3 DNA follows: TGTGCCAGCAGCTTAGGCGGGATAGGGACTGAAGCTTTCTTT. The complete variable domain, with remaining parts taken from reference TRBV7-2 and TRBJ1-1, reads GAGVSQSPSNKVTEKGKDVELRCDPISGHTALYWYRQSLGQGLEFLIYFQGNSAPDKSGLPSDRFSAERTGGSVSTLTIQRTQQEDSAVYLCASSLGGIGTEAFFGQGTRLTVV.

The V and J genes are TRBV19 and TRBJ2-7; TRBD1 aligns across 9 bases. There are 15 residues in the CDR3. The trim removed 5 bases at V and 1 base at J, leaving 6 bases unmatched. Per the germline V gene, CDR1 is LNHDA and CDR2 is SQIVND (reference sequence). The CDR3 region is CASSVGTGTSYEQYF. DNA of the CDR3: TGTGCCAGTAGTGTCGGGACAGGGACTTCCTACGAGCAGTACTTC.

This clone was detected once. The chain has TRBV11-2 and TRBJ1-1; D is possibly TRBD1 (6 bases). V shed 2 bases and J shed 0 bases, with 13 bases lying between them. The CDR3 runs to 16 residues. Germline V lookup: CDR1 SGHAT, CDR2 FQNNGV. The CDR3 coding sequence is TGTGCCAGCAGCTTAATCGGGGGGCGGATGAACACTGAAGCTTTCTTT. This codes for CASSLIGGRMNTEAFF.

This rearrangement joins TRBV6-2 or TRBV6-3 to TRBJ1-5, with 8 bases matching TRBD1. The ends lost 6 bases at V and 0 bases at J; junction bases unmatched: 4. In germline, CDR1 is MNHEY, CDR2 SVGEGT. This CDR3 has 15 residues. The chain's CDR3 is CASSYTGGSNQPQHF. The DNA of the CDR3 is TGTGCCAGCAGCTATACAGGGGGTAGCAATCAGCCCCAGCATTTT.

This sequence joins TRBV7-8 and TRBJ1-5, with a weak D call TRBD1 (6 bases). The germline V gene has CDR1 SGHVS and CDR2 FQNEAQ. The V end was cut by 1 base, the J end by 9 bases, with 19 bases between. The CDR3 runs to 16 residues. This CDR3 is CASSLDGVRDIRPQHF. The DNA of the CDR3 is TGTGCCAGCAGCTTAGACGGGGTACGGGACATCCGGCCCCAGCATTTT.

This chain links TRBV28 with TRBJ1-2; D gene ambiguous. Trimming took 8 bases from V and 4 from J, leaving 14 bases between them. Germline CDR1 reads MDHEN; CDR2 reads SYDVKM. CDR3 size: 13 residues. CDR3 in DNA: TGTGCCAGCGGGCGAGGGAGCCCCTATGGCTACACCTTC. Residues: CASGRGSPYGYTF.

The chain couples TRBV5-6 to TRBJ1-5; no clear D. CDR3 size: 15 residues. V lost 0 bases, J lost 0 bases, and 7 bases lay in between. Germline V CDR1 and CDR2: SGHDT, YYEEEE. CDR3 sequence reads: CASSLGHYSNQPQHF. CDR3 coding DNA: TGTGCCAGCAGCTTGGGGCATTATAGCAATCAGCCCCAGCATTTT.

The chain combines TRBV7-9 with TRBJ1-1; D possibly corresponds to TRBD1 (5 bases). CDR1 is SEHNR and CDR2 is FQNEAQ in the germline V gene (reference sequence). V lost 2 bases and J lost 3, with 13 bases in between. The CDR3 is 15 residues long. The CDR3 region is CASSLMSGGDTEAFF. In nucleotides, the CDR3 is TGTGCCAGCAGCTTAATGTCGGGGGGAGACACTGAAGCTTTCTTT.

The gene calls are TRBV11-2 and TRBJ2-5; 7 bases align to TRBD1. The CDR3 length is 13 residues. Per germline, CDR1 SGHAT and CDR2 FQNNGV. Germline trimming cut 1 base from V and 7 bases from J; bases unmatched to any gene: 3. CDR3 sequence: CASSLGQGATQYF. CDR3 DNA: TGTGCCAGCAGCTTAGGACAGGGAGCGACCCAGTACTTC.

The chain recombines TRBV28 with TRBJ2-3, with 13 positions matching TRBD2. The CDR3 is made up of 16 amino acids. CDR1 and CDR2 (germline): MDHEN, SYDVKM. The V and J ends lost 4 bases and 2 bases, in that order; junction bases with no gene match: 3. CDR3 loop: CASSSGLAGYTDTQYF. The CDR3 coding sequence is TGTGCCAGCAGTTCGGGACTAGCGGGGTACACAGATACGCAGTATTTT. Combining the CDR3 with reference TRBV28 and TRBJ2-3 gives the whole variable domain DVKVTQSSRYLVKRTGEKVFLECVQDMDHENMFWYRQDPGLGLRLIYFSYDVKMKEKGDIPEGYSVSREKKERFSLILESASTNQTSMYLCASSSGLAGYTDTQYFGPGTRLTVL.

The chain is built from TRBV7-8 and TRBJ2-2, with TRBD2 matching over 10 bases. V lost 2 bases and J lost 1; bases outside the gene matches: 1. The CDR3 loop spans 16 amino acids. In germline, CDR1 is SGHVS, CDR2 FQNEAQ. The DNA of the CDR3 is TGTGCCAGCAGCTTACCTAGCGGGGGGAACACCGGGGAGCTGTTTTTT. It is translated as CASSLPSGGNTGELFF.

This chain connects TRBV7-2 to TRBJ2-5; 8 bases fit TRBD1. The length of the CDR3 is 13 residues. With V trimmed by 6 bases and J by 4 bases, 4 bases remained unmatched. The V gene's germline CDR1 is SGHTA and CDR2 FQGNSA. CDR3 nucleotide sequence: TGTGCCAGCAGTGGACAGGGTTTAGAGACCCAGTACTTC. Its protein product is CASSGQGLETQYF.

CDR3 sequence (DNA): TGTGCCAGCAGCCCTGTAGCGGGAGTGGGCGGGAGGAATGAGCAGTTCTTC. This translates into CASSPVAGVGGRNEQFF. This chain connects TRBV11-2 to TRBJ2-1, with 9 bases fitting TRBD2. The V and J ends lost 5 bases and 7 bases, in that order; junction bases with no gene match: 15. CDR1 and CDR2 from the germline V gene are SGHAT and FQNNGV. The CDR3 runs 17 residues.

The rearrangement links TRBV6-5 to TRBJ1-5; no firm D call. The CDR3 length is 13 residues. Germline V lookup: CDR1 MNHEY, CDR2 SVGAGI. CDR3 in amino acids: CAAGANSNQPQHF. The DNA for the CDR3 is TGTGCGGCGGGTGCCAATAGCAATCAGCCCCAGCATTTT.

This clone has just a few counts. This rearrangement joins TRBV9 to TRBJ2-1; 11 positions agree with TRBD2. The CDR3 sequence is 19 residues long. Germline trimming cut 4 bases from V and 4 bases from J; bases unmatched to any gene: 16. Per the germline V gene, CDR1 is SGDLS and CDR2 is YYNGEE. Written as DNA, the CDR3 is TGTGCCAGCAGCAGCCTACCGGGACTAGCGGACAAATTGTACAATGAGCAGTTCTTC. Its translation: CASSSLPGLADKLYNEQFF.

The chain has TRBV5-5 and TRBJ2-7, with D maybe TRBD1 (6 bases). Trimming stripped 4 bases from V and 1 base from J, with 12 bases between. This CDR3 has 14 residues. The germline V gene has CDR1 SGHKS and CDR2 YYEKEE (reference sequence). CDR3 in amino acids: CASSRQQGSYEQYF. In DNA, the CDR3 is TGTGCCAGCAGCCGACAACAGGGATCCTACGAGCAGTACTTC. Supplemented by reference TRBV5-5 and TRBJ2-7, the full variable domain reads DAGVTQSPTHLIKTRGQQVTLRCSPISGHKSVSWYQQVLGQGPQFIFQYYEKEERGRGNFPDRFSARQFPNYSSELNVNALLLGDSALYLCASSRQQGSYEQYFGPGTRLTVT.